What follows describes a single T cell receptor (beta chain). Participants came from some 23 US areas, aged roughly 18 to 95 years. TCRdb keeps only in-frame clones here, not all; method: immunoSEQ multiplex PCR. The sample carries under 250,000 clones, approximately 84% recorded once. V trimming: 5 bases; J trimming: 6 bases; junction bases outside the gene matches: 10. This CDR3 has 17 residues. Germline V lookup: CDR1 SGHAT, CDR2 FQNNGV. This entry belongs to a study of blood T cell repertoires in COVID-19. Looking at the study overall: Italy, Spain and the United States were the sources of the convalescent and acute COVID-19 samples. The analysed material was cDNA or gDNA that came from T cells, B-cell-depleted T cells, or PBMCs.

Sequencing was done on a sample of PBMCs or T cells enriched from blood (not recorded which). The genes are TRBV11-2 and TRBJ2-2, with 12 bases aligning to TRBD2. The TCR sequence derives from a man in his forties who had recovered from COVID-19. The CDR3 sequence: CASSGGLAGLYAGELFF. The CDR3 region has the DNA TGTGCCAGCAGCGGTGGACTAGCGGGATTGTACGCCGGGGAGCTGTTTTTT.